A selection of T cell receptor beta chains follows, all from one sample in a study of cytomegalovirus exposure and HLA in healthy donors. Method: immunoSEQ multiplex PCR; TCRdb's copy keeps in-frame clones and lacks some. The data show about 220,000 clones, with over 80% seen just once and around 15% held by the top ten. Sequences were obtained from PBMCs. The receptors were sampled from a woman aged 25 to 39 in good health and CMV-seropositive. Each CDR3 is given with its conserved first and last residue. Fields, in order: clone size, V gene, D gene, J gene, CDR3 DNA, CDR3 protein. D genes are given only for firm matches. Some rows have no size entry. The others give once, few or many, or a class for an expanded clone.

abundance: .
v_gene: TRBV6-5
d_gene: TRBD1
j_gene: TRBJ1-4
CDR3nt: TGTGCCAGCAGATCCGGGACAGGGACCGAAAAACTGTTTTTT
CDR3aa: CASRSGTGTEKLFF

abundance: .
v_gene: TRBV18
d_gene: .
j_gene: TRBJ2-3
CDR3nt: TGTGCCAGCTCACCACGGGACACAGATACGCAGTATTTT
CDR3aa: CASSPRDTDTQYF

abundance: .
v_gene: TRBV7-8
d_gene: .
j_gene: TRBJ1-1
CDR3nt: TGTGCCAGCAGCTTAGGGCAGGGAATCACTGAAGCTTTCTTT
CDR3aa: CASSLGQGITEAFF

abundance: .
v_gene: TRBV13
d_gene: TRBD1
j_gene: TRBJ2-7
CDR3nt: TGTGCCAGCAGCTCTCAAAATCGACAGGGCCCTTACGAGCAGTACTTC
CDR3aa: CASSSQNRQGPYEQYF

abundance: .
v_gene: TRBV19
d_gene: TRBD1
j_gene: TRBJ2-7
CDR3nt: TGTGCCAGTAGTAGGGACAGGTGGGGTCGCGAGCAGTACTTC
CDR3aa: CASSRDRWGREQYF

abundance: .
v_gene: TRBV30
d_gene: TRBD2
j_gene: TRBJ2-7
CDR3nt: TGTGCCTGGAGTGCCCCCCCGGGGGGATCCTACGAGCAGTACTTC
CDR3aa: CAWSAPPGGSYEQYF

abundance: .
v_gene: TRBV6-5
d_gene: .
j_gene: TRBJ2-5
CDR3nt: TGTGCCAGCAGTTCCGCGGGACGCCAAGAGACCCAGTACTTC
CDR3aa: CASSSAGRQETQYF

abundance: .
v_gene: TRBV5-1
d_gene: .
j_gene: TRBJ1-1
CDR3nt: TGCGCCAGCAGCTTGGGGTACCGGGGGTCGAACACTGAAGCTTTCTTT
CDR3aa: CASSLGYRGSNTEAFF

abundance: .
v_gene: TRBV5-6
d_gene: .
j_gene: TRBJ2-7
CDR3nt: TGTGCCAGCAGCCCGCAGGGGGGCATCTACGAGCAGTACTTC
CDR3aa: CASSPQGGIYEQYF

abundance: .
v_gene: TRBV7-9
d_gene: .
j_gene: TRBJ2-3
CDR3nt: TGTGCCAGCAGCTTCCTAGGCGGAGATACGCAGTATTTT
CDR3aa: CASSFLGGDTQYF

abundance: few
v_gene: TRBV19
d_gene: .
j_gene: TRBJ1-5
CDR3nt: TGTGCCAGTAGTACGAATGGTGGGGGCTGGCAGCCCCAGCATTTT
CDR3aa: CASSTNGGGWQPQHF

abundance: .
v_gene: TRBV7-9
d_gene: TRBD1
j_gene: TRBJ1-2
CDR3nt: TGTGCCAGCAGCTTAGTGACAGGGTATGGCTACACCTTC
CDR3aa: CASSLVTGYGYTF

abundance: .
v_gene: TRBV30
d_gene: TRBD1
j_gene: TRBJ2-2
CDR3nt: TGTGCCTGGGACAGGGACAACACCGGGGAGCTGTTTTTT
CDR3aa: CAWDRDNTGELFF

abundance: .
v_gene: TRBV29-1
d_gene: .
j_gene: TRBJ1-2
CDR3nt: TGCAGCGTTGATCCTCGGCCCTCTAACTATGGCTACACCTTC
CDR3aa: CSVDPRPSNYGYTF

abundance: .
v_gene: TRBV6-5
d_gene: .
j_gene: TRBJ2-5
CDR3nt: TGTGCCAGCAGTTACATCAGGGACCAAGAGACCCAGTACTTC
CDR3aa: CASSYIRDQETQYF

abundance: .
v_gene: TRBV18
d_gene: .
j_gene: TRBJ2-7
CDR3nt: TGTGCCAGCTCACCCTTCGAGTTAAGTAGGCCTTCCTACGAGCAGTACTTC
CDR3aa: CASSPFELSRPSYEQYF

abundance: .
v_gene: TRBV7-8
d_gene: .
j_gene: TRBJ2-7
CDR3nt: TGTGCCAGCAGCTCTGGGGCTAGCGTATTCTACGAGCAGTACTTC
CDR3aa: CASSSGASVFYEQYF

abundance: few
v_gene: TRBV6-1
d_gene: .
j_gene: TRBJ2-1
CDR3nt: TGTGCCAGCAGTCGAGGAGTTTTCGGTTACAATGAGCAGTTCTTC
CDR3aa: CASSRGVFGYNEQFF